The 11 T cell receptor beta chains reported below all come from one sample, sequenced in a study of T cell repertoires in cytomegalovirus infection. Antigen specificity for these receptors is unknown. TCRdb processed the reads anew with MiXCR; each CDR3 protein has one entry. The sample lists tens of thousands of distinct CDR3 sequences, about 24% occurring once. The sequencing here drew on CD8+ T cells from cultured PBMCs, taken from culture after CMV antigen stimulation. The receptors were sampled from a human donor in good health (CMV status not recorded). Some clones in this sample may be carry-over from other donors' samples.

The chain couples TRBV18 to TRBJ1-4; D is unresolved. The length of the CDR3 is 16 residues. V was clipped by 0 bases and J by 3 bases, with 11 bases between them. Germline V gives CDR1 KGHSH, CDR2 LQKENI. The CDR3 loop reads CASSPPQRLANEKLFF. In nucleotides, the CDR3 is TGTGCCAGCTCACCACCGCAGCGACTTGCTAATGAAAAACTGTTTTTT.

This rearrangement joins TRBV4-1 to TRBJ2-1, with D possibly matching TRBD2 (5 bases). Germline CDR1 and CDR2: MGHRA and YSYEKL. CDR3 length equals 16 residues. V shed 0 bases and J shed 1 base, with 10 bases lying between them. The CDR3 region is CASSQDPTGSYNEQFF. In nucleotides, the CDR3 is TGCGCCAGCAGCCAAGATCCCACGGGGTCCTACAATGAGCAGTTCTTC.

This clonotype was counted a few times. The chain joins TRBV4-1 to TRBJ2-1; 8 nucleotides match TRBD2. CDR3 size: 20 residues. Trimming at V came to 0 bases and at J to 3 bases, leaving 16 bases not matched to a gene. Germline V gene sequence: CDR1 MGHRA, CDR2 YSYEKL. The CDR3 is CASSQDRLASISSYYNEQFF. The CDR3 nucleotides are TGCGCCAGCAGCCAAGATAGACTAGCGTCCATCAGCTCCTACTACAATGAGCAGTTCTTC.

The rearrangement uses TRBV7-3 and TRBJ2-3, with 10 bases lining up with TRBD2. The V and J ends lost 4 bases and 0 bases, in that order; junction bases with no gene match: 10. The CDR3 loop spans 18 amino acids. Per the germline V gene, CDR1 is SGHTA and CDR2 is FQGTGA. CDR3 sequence reads: CASSSLAGPGWSTDTQYF. The CDR3 nucleotides read TGTGCCAGCAGCTCACTAGCGGGGCCGGGCTGGAGCACAGATACGCAGTATTTT. Using reference TRBV7-3 and TRBJ2-3 for the parts outside the CDR3, the full variable domain is GAGVSQTPSNKVTEKGKYVELRCDPISGHTALYWYRQSLGQGPEFLIYFQGTGAADDSGLPNDRFFAVRPEGSVSTLKIQRTERGDSAVYLCASSSLAGPGWSTDTQYFGPGTRLTVL.

This clonotype was observed a handful of times. This sequence joins TRBV27 and TRBJ2-7, with 10 bases identical to TRBD2. In germline, CDR1 is MNHEY, CDR2 SMNVEV (reference sequence). This CDR3 has 15 amino acids. Unmatched junction bases numbered 12, after V lost 6 bases and J lost 7 bases. The CDR3 spells CASSPLAGEIREQYF. The DNA of the CDR3 is TGTGCCAGCAGCCCTCTAGCGGGAGAGATTCGGGAGCAGTACTTC.

This chain connects TRBV28 to TRBJ2-1; D is ambiguous. With 8 bases removed from V and 1 base from J, the gap between germline ends came to 12 bases. Germline-derived CDR1 and CDR2 are MDHEN and SYDVKM. The CDR3 loop spans 14 amino acids. CDR3 residues: CASGSSPSYNEQFF. As DNA, the CDR3 is TGTGCCAGCGGTTCGTCCCCTTCCTACAATGAGCAGTTCTTC.

The chain uses TRBV20-1 and TRBJ1-4; weak D call: TRBD1 (5 bases). V was shortened by 1 base and J by 5 bases, with 23 bases between the two germline ends. Germline V gene data show CDR1 as DFQATT and CDR2 as SNEGSKA (reference sequence). This CDR3 comprises 18 residues. DNA of the CDR3: TGCAGTGCTAGAGTGATTGGGACCCGAACAAGGACAAATGAAAAACTGTTTTTT. Residues: CSARVIGTRTRTNEKLFF.

The chain links TRBV15 to TRBJ1-1; TRBD1 might be the D (5 bases). Per germline, CDR1 LNHNV and CDR2 YYDKDF (reference sequence). V dropped 2 bases and J dropped 4 bases, with 8 bases sitting between them. CDR3 length equals 13 residues. CDR3 nucleotide sequence: TGTGCCACCAGCAGAAGGGGTGGCACTGAAGCTTTCTTT. Translated: CATSRRGGTEAFF. Full variable domain (rest looked up from reference TRBV15 and TRBJ1-1): DAMVIQNPRYQVTQFGKPVTLSCSQTLNHNVMYWYQQKSSQAPKLLFHYYDKDFNNEADTPDNFQSRRPNTSFCFLDIRSPGLGDTAMYLCATSRRGGTEAFFGQGTRLTVV.

The V and J genes are TRBV7-2 and TRBJ1-2; perhaps TRBD1 as D (6 bases). This CDR3 contains 18 residues. Deletions cut 2 bases from V and 2 bases from J, with 21 bases between. Per germline, CDR1 SGHTA and CDR2 FQGNSA. CDR3 loop: CASSLSPLGQNINYGYTF. CDR3 bases: TGTGCCAGCAGCTTAAGTCCCCTCGGACAGAATATCAACTATGGCTACACCTTC.

CDR3 in DNA: TGTGCCAGCAGCTTAGAGGTCGAGACCCAGTACTTC. Amino acids: CASSLEVETQYF. The chain links TRBV7-4 to TRBJ2-5; D not resolved. The CDR3 spans 12 residues. Between the trimmed V and J ends, which lost 1 base and 5 bases, there was a span of 5 bases. Germline values: CDR1 SGHVT, CDR2 SQSDAQ.

This clonotype has more than one count but fewer than ten. The chain uses TRBV7-9 and TRBJ2-1; no definite D call. This CDR3 is built from 16 residues. Germline-derived CDR1 and CDR2 are SEHNR and FQNEAQ (reference sequence). The V gene lost 5 bases and the J gene lost 4 bases, with 18 bases spanning the gap. DNA for the CDR3: TGTGCCAGCAGCCAACCTGGGCCCGTGGGGTACAATGAGCAGTTCTTC. Its translation is CASSQPGPVGYNEQFF.